This is a list of T cell receptor beta chains from one sample in a study of cytomegalovirus exposure and HLA in healthy donors. Here immunoSEQ multiplex PCR was the method, and the copy in TCRdb shows in-frame clones only, minus some. The sample has 90,000 to 100,000 clones, approximately 76% seen once. The sample consisted of PBMCs. All receptors derive from a man aged 40-50 years in good health and CMV-seronegative. Each CDR3 is given with its conserved first and last residue. The D gene is left open where the match is weak. Rows may omit the clone size; those that give it use once, few, many or a size class.

>-|TRBJ2-7|-|TRBV7-7
CASSLSPEYEQYF
TGTGCCAGCAGCTTGAGTCCCGAGTACGAGCAGTACTTC
>TRBD2|TRBJ2-1|-|TRBV29-1
CSGRGLANNEQFF
TGCAGCGGGAGGGGACTAGCCAACAATGAGCAGTTCTTC
>-|TRBJ1-1|-|TRBV5-1
CASSPSVNTEAFF
TGCGCCAGCAGCCCCTCGGTCAACACTGAAGCTTTCTTT
>-|TRBJ1-4|-|TRBV28
CASSLYPAIKRGDEKLFF
TGTGCCAGCAGTTTATACCCCGCAATAAAGCGCGGGGATGAAAAACTGTTTTTT
>-|TRBJ2-7|-|TRBV29-1
CSVQGSVLRSYEQYF
TGCAGCGTTCAAGGGAGTGTCTTGCGCTCCTACGAGCAGTACTTC
>-|TRBJ2-1|-|TRBV28
CASSYFHEQFF
TGTGCCAGCAGCTACTTCCATGAGCAGTTCTTC
>-|TRBJ2-4|-|TRBV21-1
CASSKWGHSVLNIQYF
TGTGCCAGCAGCAAGTGGGGACATAGTGTATTGAACATTCAGTACTTC
>-|TRBJ2-1|-|TRBV7-9
CASRKLTSRNNEQFF
TGTGCCAGCAGGAAACTCACTAGCAGAAACAATGAGCAGTTCTTC
>TRBD1|TRBJ1-1|few|TRBV9
CASSLHQGQGAAEAFF
TGTGCCAGCAGCCTCCACCAGGGACAGGGGGCTGCTGAAGCTTTCTTT
>-|TRBJ2-5|-|TRBV11-3
CASSSPGGQLARKETQYF
TGTGCCAGCAGCTCACCTGGGGGGCAACTAGCGAGGAAAGAGACCCAGTACTTC